This passage covers 2 T cell receptor beta chains from one sample sequenced in a study of T cells in Graves' hyperthyroidism and ophthalmopathy. Amplified TCR beta CDR3 regions came from RNA transcripts. A first-round RT-PCR of the TCR CDR3 used the HTBI primer set. TCRdb called the multiplex PCR reads again in MiXCR, with one record for every CDR3 protein. The sample lists about 560,000 distinct CDR3 sequences, over 15% occurring once. Material: blood. All receptors derive from a woman under 30 with Graves' hyperthyroidism.

This clonotype turned up a few times. The CDR3 DNA reads as TGTGCCAGCAGTTATGCCGGGACAGGGCATTACGAGCAGTACTTC. It encodes CASSYAGTGHYEQYF. V gene TRBV6-2 or TRBV6-3 combines with J gene TRBJ2-7, with 9 nucleotides matching TRBD1. V trimming: 3 bases; J trimming: 4 bases; junction bases outside the gene matches: 7. The CDR3 contains 15 residues. Germline V gives CDR1 MNHEY, CDR2 SVGEGT.

The rearrangement links TRBV27 to TRBJ2-7, with 10 bases lining up with TRBD2. Trimming cost V 3 bases and J 4 bases; bases outside gene matches: 6. The germline CDR1 and CDR2 sequences are MNHEY and SMNVEV (reference sequence). The CDR3 loop spans 15 amino acids. The CDR3 bases are TGTGCCAGCAGTTTCTTGCTAGCGGGAGTTTACGAGCAGTACTTC. It encodes CASSFLLAGVYEQYF.